The 30 T cell receptor beta chains below were found in one sample sequenced in a study of T cells after posttransplantation cyclophosphamide (dated by TCRdb to the mid-2010s). The library was obtained by the immunoSEQ multiplex PCR assay. This is the immuneACCESS table as TCRdb keeps it, with only in-frame sequences that have V and J called. A part of the clones is gone; compared with another copy, unresolved V genes explain less than half, and the rest is unexplained. The sample table contains tens of thousands of clones; only one count was recorded for about 82% of them. The ten largest clones take up over 2.5% of the sample. What was sequenced was PBMCs. The receptors here all came from a man aged 25-45 years with a blood cancer, CMV-positive, and with a related stem cell donor.

The chain couples TRBV30 to TRBJ2-3; 8 nucleotides match TRBD1. Germline V gives CDR1 GTSNPN, CDR2 SVGIG (reference sequence). J gave up 5 bases and V 2 bases, and 0 bases lay outside the gene matches. This CDR3 has 12 amino acids. CDR3 loop: CAWSTGGDTQYF. DNA of the CDR3: TGTGCCTGGAGTACAGGGGGAGATACGCAGTATTTT.

The chain couples TRBV10-3 to TRBJ2-7; no definite D call. CDR1 is ENHRY, CDR2 SYGVKD, per germline. This CDR3 has 14 residues. V lost 6 bases and J 0 bases, leaving 12 bases between the germline ends. CDR3 in DNA: TGTGCCATCAGAGAACCAGGCTTCTCCTACGAGCAGTACTTC. Protein product: CAIREPGFSYEQYF.

The chain has TRBV2 and TRBJ2-7, with 7 bases that match TRBD1. V shed 1 base and J 12 bases; nucleotides not matched to a gene: 6. CDR3 size: 12 residues. Germline V gene data show CDR1 as SNHLY and CDR2 as FYNNEI. In nucleotides, the CDR3 is TGTGCCAGCAGTGAAGAGACAGGGAGACGGTACTTC. Translated, it gives CASSEETGRRYF.

The rearrangement joins TRBV27 to TRBJ2-7; 7 bases match TRBD2. The CDR3 is 14 amino acids. Per germline, CDR1 MNHEY and CDR2 SMNVEV (reference sequence). V lost 2 bases, J lost 6 bases, and 7 bases stayed unmatched. DNA for the CDR3: TGTGCCAGCAGTTTAAGGCGGGAGTGGCGCGAGCAGTACTTC. Translating it yields CASSLRREWREQYF.

The chain couples TRBV4-1 to TRBJ2-1, with 8 positions matching TRBD2. This CDR3 comprises 15 residues. The germline CDR1 and CDR2 sequences are MGHRA and YSYEKL. The V segment lost 0 bases and the J segment 10 bases; nucleotides outside the gene matches: 8. The CDR3 is CASSQEVRLAGEQFF. The CDR3 DNA reads as TGCGCCAGCAGCCAAGAAGTCCGGCTAGCGGGCGAGCAGTTCTTC.

The gene calls are TRBV13 and TRBJ2-3; TRBD1 agrees at 9 bases. In germline, CDR1 is PRHDT, CDR2 FYEKMQ (reference sequence). V lost 1 base to trimming and J lost 7 bases; unmatched junction nucleotides: 12. This CDR3 comprises 17 residues. The DNA of the CDR3 is TGTGCCAGCAGCTTAGACTGGGGACAGGGTCATAACAATACGCAGTATTTT. Its protein is CASSLDWGQGHNNTQYF.

The V and J genes are TRBV9 and TRBJ2-3; TRBD2 matches 9 bases. Germline V gene lookup returns CDR1 SGDLS and CDR2 YYNGEE. Trimming at V came to 3 bases and at J to 2 bases, leaving 19 bases not matched to a gene. The CDR3 runs to 20 residues. The CDR3 sequence is CASSDGPWTSAISDTDTQYF. The CDR3 DNA reads TGTGCCAGCAGCGACGGCCCTTGGACTAGCGCTATCTCCGACACAGATACGCAGTATTTT.

The rearrangement uses TRBV30 and TRBJ2-7, with a possible D match to TRBD2 (6 bases). Germline values: CDR1 GTSNPN, CDR2 SVGIG (reference sequence). CDR3 length equals 14 residues. With 2 bases removed from V and 0 bases from J, the gap between germline ends came to 11 bases. The CDR3 coding sequence is TGTGCCTGGAGTAGGTCGCGGGGCTCCTACGAGCAGTACTTC. Translated, it gives CAWSRSRGSYEQYF.

V usage is TRBV28 and J usage is TRBJ1-1, with a possible D match to TRBD1 (6 bases). Deletions cut 9 bases from V and 10 bases from J, with 21 bases between. The CDR3 extends over 13 amino acids. Germline CDR1 is MDHEN and CDR2 is SYDVKM. The CDR3 spells CASSNDGTSRAFF. In nucleotides, the CDR3 is TGTGCCAGTTCCAACGACGGGACAAGTCGAGCTTTCTTT.

The chain links TRBV11-3 to TRBJ2-4; D is unclear. V was clipped by 7 bases and J by 8 bases, with 15 bases between them. Germline values: CDR1 SGHNT, CDR2 YENEEA. The CDR3 runs 13 residues. The CDR3 region has the DNA TGTGCCAGCAAAACCTCCACAAATCACATTCAGTACTTC. This gives the protein CASKTSTNHIQYF.

The chain has TRBV7-9 and TRBJ2-2; D unresolved. Germline V gene sequence: CDR1 SEHNR, CDR2 FQNEAQ (reference sequence). The CDR3 covers 14 residues. Trimming removed 5 bases from V and 5 bases from J, with 12 bases in between. The CDR3 region is CASSPRIETGELFF. The CDR3 DNA follows: TGTGCCAGCAGCCCGAGGATAGAGACCGGGGAGCTGTTTTTT.

This clone came up once. V is TRBV6-5 and J is TRBJ2-7; 7 bases agree with TRBD1. Germline lookup yields CDR1 MNHEY and CDR2 SVGAGI. Trimming at V came to 6 bases and at J to 3 bases, leaving 8 bases not matched to a gene. CDR3 length: 14 amino acids. This chain's CDR3 is CASSRQGQLYEQYF. The CDR3 nucleotides are TGTGCCAGCAGCCGACAGGGACAGCTCTACGAGCAGTACTTC.

The chain combines TRBV4-2 with TRBJ2-1; possibly TRBD1 for D (6 bases). V was cut by 0 bases and J by 7 bases, with 7 bases left in between. The CDR3 loop spans 13 amino acids. From germline, CDR1 is LGHNA and CDR2 YNFKEQ. CDR3 amino acids: CASSQDTGNEQFF. The CDR3 DNA sequence: TGTGCCAGCAGCCAAGATACAGGGAATGAGCAGTTCTTC.

The chain uses TRBV5-1 and TRBJ2-3, with D possibly matching TRBD1 (6 bases). This CDR3 has 16 residues. Germline V gene data show CDR1 as SGHRS and CDR2 as YFSETQ. V was shortened by 0 bases and J by 0 bases, with 11 bases between the two germline ends. The CDR3 region has the DNA TGCGCCAGCAGCTTGGCGACAGGCCATAGCACAGATACGCAGTATTTT. Its translation is CASSLATGHSTDTQYF.

V gene TRBV4-2 combines with J gene TRBJ2-6, with TRBD2 matching over 7 bases. Per the germline V gene, CDR1 is LGHNA and CDR2 is YNFKEQ. The length of the CDR3 is 17 residues. V lost 1 base to trimming and J lost 0 bases; unmatched junction nucleotides: 3. CDR3 in amino acids: CASSQAGRVSGANVLTF. In DNA form, the CDR3 reads TGTGCCAGCAGCCAAGCGGGGAGGGTCTCTGGGGCCAACGTCCTGACTTTC.

This chain joins TRBV6-1 and TRBJ1-2; D not certain. V was cut by 3 bases and J by 1 base, with 12 bases left in between. From germline, CDR1 is MNHNS and CDR2 SASEGT. CDR3 length equals 15 residues. For the CDR3, the DNA is TGTGCCAGCAGTGATCGACGGAGACTTAACTATGGCTACACCTTC. Its protein is CASSDRRRLNYGYTF.

The chain joins TRBV18 to TRBJ2-4; perhaps TRBD2 as D (5 bases). From germline, CDR1 is KGHSH and CDR2 LQKENI. This CDR3 spans 13 amino acids. V was pared by 3 bases and J by 3 bases, with 6 bases between. The CDR3 is CASSPRDKNIQYF. In DNA form, the CDR3 reads TGTGCCAGCTCACCGAGGGACAAAAACATTCAGTACTTC.

The V and J genes are TRBV7-9 and TRBJ2-7, with TRBD2 matching over 7 bases. CDR1 SEHNR and CDR2 FQNEAQ come from the germline V gene (reference sequence). The J segment lost 3 bases and the V segment lost 5 bases, leaving 22 bases of the junction unmatched. The CDR3 is 19 residues long. CDR3 in DNA: TGTGCCAGCAGCCTAACCGGACTAGGACGGACCGGGCACTTCTACGAGCAGTACTTC. This translates into CASSLTGLGRTGHFYEQYF.

The CDR3 loop is CASSSLVGTGELFF. CDR3 DNA: TGTGCCAGCAGCTCTCTAGTTGGCACCGGGGAGCTGTTTTTT. The chain recombines TRBV7-3 with TRBJ2-2, with unresolved D. The CDR3 contains 14 residues. Germline values: CDR1 SGHTA, CDR2 FQGTGA. Trimming took 4 bases from V and 4 from J, leaving 10 bases between them.

The rearrangement links TRBV27 to TRBJ2-7; 9 nucleotides line up with TRBD2. The V and J ends lost 5 bases and 2 bases, in that order; junction bases with no gene match: 10. CDR1 and CDR2 (germline): MNHEY, SMNVEV (reference sequence). The CDR3 runs to 16 residues. Written as DNA, the CDR3 is TGTGCCAGCAGTCGCGGGAGGGCTCAGGATCCCTACGAGCAGTACTTC. Translated: CASSRGRAQDPYEQYF.

In DNA, the CDR3 is TGTGCCAGCCGGGCAGGGCGTAATAGCAATCAGCCCCAGCATTTT. The encoded protein is CASRAGRNSNQPQHF. This sequence joins TRBV6-5 and TRBJ1-5, with D possibly matching TRBD1 (5 bases). The germline gives CDR1 MNHEY, CDR2 SVGAGI. The CDR3 runs to 15 residues. V lost 8 bases to trimming and J lost 0 bases, with 14 bases between them.

Only one count was recorded for this clone. Different DNA sequences within this sample yield the same CDR3. This sequence joins TRBV19 and TRBJ2-1; 9 nucleotides match TRBD2. This CDR3 comprises 15 residues. Trimming cost V 1 base and J 7 bases; bases outside gene matches: 5. The germline gives CDR1 LNHDA, CDR2 SQIVND (reference sequence). CDR3 loop: CASSIGGRAGNEQFF. In nucleotides, the CDR3 is TGTGCCAGTAGTATAGGCGGGAGGGCGGGAAATGAGCAGTTCTTC.

The chain couples TRBV5-8 to TRBJ1-1; 7 bases match TRBD1. The CDR3 consists of 15 residues. Germline-derived CDR1 and CDR2 are SGHTS and YDEGEE. The ends lost 7 bases at V and 7 bases at J; junction bases unmatched: 16. The DNA for the CDR3 is TGTGCCAGCCGAACCGAGGGGGCCAGACAAATTGAAGCTTTCTTT. It yields the protein CASRTEGARQIEAFF. The full variable domain, with the rest looked up from reference TRBV5-8 and TRBJ1-1, is EAGVTQSPTHLIKTRGQQATLRCSPISGHTSVYWYQQALGLGLQFLLWYDEGEERNRGNFPPRFSGRQFPNYSSELNVNALELEDSALYLCASRTEGARQIEAFFGQGTRLTVV.

The rearrangement joins TRBV19 to TRBJ2-2; possible D gene TRBD2, 6 bases. V gave up 3 bases and J gave up 5 bases, with 13 bases separating them. The CDR3 totals 15 residues. CDR1 LNHDA and CDR2 SQIVND come from the germline V gene (reference sequence). This CDR3 reads CASSMGGRWTGELFF. The DNA for the CDR3 is TGTGCCAGTAGTATGGGGGGAAGGTGGACCGGGGAGCTGTTTTTT.

V usage is TRBV5-6 and J usage is TRBJ2-1; 11 bases line up with TRBD2. Germline V lookup: CDR1 SGHDT, CDR2 YYEEEE. The CDR3 has 16 amino acids. With V trimmed by 0 bases and J by 8 bases, 7 bases remained unmatched. CDR3 residues: CASSLEIAGGPYEQFF. In DNA, the CDR3 is TGTGCCAGCAGCTTGGAAATAGCGGGAGGGCCCTATGAGCAGTTCTTC. Variable domain in full (rest from reference TRBV5-6 and TRBJ2-1): DAGVTQSPTHLIKTRGQQVTLRCSPKSGHDTVSWYQQALGQGPQFIFQYYEEEERQRGNFPDRFSGHQFPNYSSELNVNALLLGDSALYLCASSLEIAGGPYEQFFGPGTRLTVL.

The gene calls are TRBV19 and TRBJ2-2; TRBD1 agrees at 7 bases. Per the germline V gene, CDR1 is LNHDA and CDR2 is SQIVND (reference sequence). The ends lost 7 bases at V and 12 bases at J; junction bases unmatched: 11. The CDR3 runs to 13 residues. The CDR3 sequence is CASMGTAPVKLFF. For the CDR3, the DNA is TGTGCCAGTATGGGGACAGCCCCGGTGAAGCTGTTTTTT.

CDR3 loop: CASSQPGGYNEQFF. The CDR3 DNA sequence: TGCGCCAGCAGCCAACCCGGGGGGTACAATGAGCAGTTCTTC. The rearrangement links TRBV4-1 to TRBJ2-1; the match to TRBD2 covers 7 bases. The CDR3 has 14 residues. Germline loops: CDR1 MGHRA, CDR2 YSYEKL. V lost 2 bases and J lost 4; bases outside the gene matches: 2.

V is TRBV6-5 and J is TRBJ2-1; D may be TRBD2 (5 bases). Germline CDR1 reads MNHEY; CDR2 reads SVGAGI. Trimming took 2 bases from V and 6 from J, leaving 11 bases between them. This CDR3 spans 14 amino acids. The CDR3 coding sequence is TGTGCCAGCAGTTACCCCGGGATCAGCAATGAGCAGTTCTTC. This sequence encodes CASSYPGISNEQFF.

This rearrangement joins TRBV5-1 to TRBJ1-6, with TRBD1 identical over 7 bases. Germline V lookup: CDR1 SGHRS, CDR2 YFSETQ. CDR3 length: 16 amino acids. The J segment lost 10 bases and the V segment lost 4 bases, leaving 14 bases of the junction unmatched. The CDR3 bases are TGCGCCAGCAGCGCTACTACAGGGGCAGGCGGATCACCCCTCCACTTT. It codes for CASSATTGAGGSPLHF.

This clone has just one count. The J gene is TRBJ1-3, the V gene TRBV18, with D hard to call. The germline gives CDR1 KGHSH, CDR2 LQKENI. The CDR3 runs to 16 residues. Trimming shortened V by 0 bases and J by 0 bases, and 9 bases separated the two germline ends. The CDR3 DNA reads as TGTGCCAGCTCACCACCGAACAGTAACTCTGGAAACACCATATATTTT. Amino acid sequence: CASSPPNSNSGNTIYF. The full variable domain, completed using reference TRBV18 and TRBJ1-3, is NAGVMQNPRHLVRRRGQEARLRCSPMKGHSHVYWYRQLPEEGLKFMVYLQKENIIDESGMPKERFSAEFPKEGPSILRIQQVVRGDSAAYFCASSPPNSNSGNTIYFGEGSWLTVV.